The clone carrying this TCR beta chain was seen many times. Thyroid surgery had not been preceded by any treatment in any patient. TCRdb recomputed clones from the PCR reads via MiXCR. The sample has around 4,300 clones; around 40% are singletons. This record comes from a study of metastatic and nonmetastatic thyroid tumors. The V gene's germline CDR1 is MDHEN and CDR2 SYDVKM. The CDR3 runs to 15 residues. The ends were cut back, 5 bases at V and 2 bases at J, with 12 bases in the middle. The specimen sequenced was tumor tissue. This rearrangement joins TRBV28 to TRBJ2-2, with D possibly matching TRBD1 (6 bases). The origin of this receptor is a male donor with papillary thyroid cancer or a benign thyroid nodule (not recorded which). Some clones in this sample may be carry-over from other donors' samples. The CDR3 protein is CASSLRDTNTGELFF. The DNA of the CDR3 is TGTGCCAGCAGTCTCCGGGACACCAACACCGGGGAGCTGTTTTTT. The whole variable domain, filled in from reference TRBV28 and TRBJ2-2, reads DVKVTQSSRYLVKRTGEKVFLECVQDMDHENMFWYRQDPGLGLRLIYFSYDVKMKEKGDIPEGYSVSREKKERFSLILESASTNQTSMYLCASSLRDTNTGELFFGEGSRLTVL.